Presented here are 19 T cell receptor beta chains from one specimen sequenced in a study of technical replicates of blood from a handful of donors. TCRdb's table, derived via immunoSEQ multiplex PCR, lists solely in-frame clones and lacks some. The repertoire holds roughly 79,000 clones, with almost 96% as singletons. Sequenced sample: T cells isolated from PBMCs. The receptor set was obtained from a human donor in good health.

The rearrangement joins TRBV27 to TRBJ1-2; D is possibly TRBD1 (5 bases). This CDR3 is 20 amino acids long. The germline V gene encodes CDR1 MNHEY and CDR2 SMNVEV (reference sequence). Trimming stripped 0 bases from V and 2 bases from J, with 25 bases between. CDR3 region: CASSLSRAITGGISNYGYTF. CDR3 nucleotide sequence: TGTGCCAGCAGTTTATCGCGGGCTATTACGGGGGGGATCTCAAACTATGGCTACACCTTC.

The genes are TRBV7-9 and TRBJ2-1; the match to TRBD2 covers 11 bases. Germline-derived CDR1 and CDR2 are SEHNR and FQNEAQ (reference sequence). The CDR3 contains 16 residues. Trimming removed 5 bases from V and 7 bases from J; junction bases left unmatched: 10. The CDR3 loop is CASSPAGTSGSNEQFF. Written as DNA, the CDR3 is TGTGCCAGCAGCCCCGCCGGGACTAGCGGTTCAAATGAGCAGTTCTTC.

The chain employs TRBV19 and TRBJ1-4; no clear D. Germline CDR1 is LNHDA and CDR2 is SQIVND (reference sequence). This CDR3 comprises 14 residues. V was clipped by 3 bases and J by 2 bases, with 7 bases between them. The CDR3 nucleotides read TGTGCCAGTAGTATCGGGGAGACTAATGAAAAACTGTTTTTT. This codes for CASSIGETNEKLFF.

The rearrangement links TRBV6-1 to TRBJ1-3, with D uncertain. The CDR3 contains 14 residues. Trimming shortened V by 7 bases and J by 4 bases, and 14 bases separated the two germline ends. Germline loops: CDR1 MNHNS, CDR2 SASEGT. The CDR3 sequence is CASNRVSAGNTIYF. In DNA, the CDR3 is TGTGCCAGCAATCGGGTCTCCGCGGGAAACACCATATATTTT.

J is TRBJ2-7 and V is TRBV6-6; 7 nucleotides align to TRBD2. The CDR3 spans 15 residues. The V gene's germline CDR1 is MNHNY and CDR2 SVGAGI (reference sequence). Trimming took 8 bases from V and 3 from J; bases not matched to a gene: 13. This chain's CDR3 is CASLAATKFNYEQYF. CDR3 DNA sequence: TGTGCCAGCCTAGCGGCAACCAAATTTAACTACGAGCAGTACTTC.

This clone has only one observation. The chain carries TRBV19 and TRBJ2-7, with 9 bases fitting TRBD1. Germline trimming cut 6 bases from V and 0 bases from J; bases unmatched to any gene: 6. CDR3 length: 15 residues. CDR1 is LNHDA and CDR2 is SQIVND in the germline V gene (reference sequence). The CDR3 region is CASRMTGGTSYEQYF. CDR3 nucleotide sequence: TGTGCCAGTAGAATGACAGGGGGTACCTCCTACGAGCAGTACTTC.

This clone occurred once. V and J are TRBV19 and TRBJ1-4; D is unclear. The CDR3 runs to 17 residues. Trimming removed 3 bases at V and 0 bases at J, with 14 bases between. Germline V gene data show CDR1 as LNHDA and CDR2 as SQIVND (reference sequence). The CDR3 region has the DNA TGTGCCAGTAGTATCCTCCTAGAGATTGCAACTAATGAAAAACTGTTTTTT. This translates into CASSILLEIATNEKLFF.

This rearrangement joins TRBV5-6 to TRBJ1-5; D unclear. The CDR3 has 13 residues. CDR1 is SGHDT and CDR2 is YYEEEE in the germline V gene. The V end was cut by 0 bases, the J end by 5 bases, with 6 bases between. The DNA of the CDR3 is TGTGCCAGCAGCTTGGGAGAGTATCAGCCCCAGCATTTT. Protein: CASSLGEYQPQHF.

The genes are TRBV19 and TRBJ1-2; TRBD1 is a possible D gene (6 bases). Germline V gene lookup returns CDR1 LNHDA and CDR2 SQIVND (reference sequence). The CDR3 sequence is 13 residues long. V shed 4 bases and J shed 4 bases, with 10 bases lying between them. The CDR3 is CASSTGAIYGYTF. As DNA, the CDR3 is TGTGCCAGTAGTACAGGGGCAATCTATGGCTACACCTTC.

The chain is built from TRBV7-8 and TRBJ2-3; 8 bases agree with TRBD1. V gave up 1 base and J gave up 3 bases; unmatched junction bases: 3. The CDR3 runs to 15 residues. CDR1 is SGHVS, CDR2 FQNEAQ, per germline. This CDR3 is CASSLGQGMTDTQYF. The DNA of the CDR3 is TGTGCCAGCAGCTTAGGACAGGGGATGACAGATACGCAGTATTTT.

The chain combines TRBV7-9 with TRBJ2-1, with 11 bases fitting TRBD2. CDR1 is SEHNR, CDR2 FQNEAQ, per germline (reference sequence). The CDR3 totals 19 residues. The J segment lost 0 bases and the V segment lost 7 bases, leaving 14 bases of the junction unmatched. DNA of the CDR3: TGTGCCAGCACTCAAGGCGCACTAGCGGGAGCATACTCCTACAATGAGCAGTTCTTC. The encoded protein is CASTQGALAGAYSYNEQFF.

This rearrangement joins TRBV27 to TRBJ2-6; tentative D call: TRBD2 (5 bases). The CDR3 is 18 amino acids. V lost 1 base to trimming and J lost 0 bases, with 13 bases between them. Germline lookup yields CDR1 MNHEY and CDR2 SMNVEV (reference sequence). The chain's CDR3 is CASSLFWGRGSGANVLTF. CDR3 sequence (DNA): TGTGCCAGCAGTTTATTCTGGGGTCGGGGCTCTGGGGCCAACGTCCTGACTTTC.

CDR3 DNA sequence: TGTGCCAGCAGCACAAGGACTAGCGTCATGGGGGAGCAGTTCTTC. This translates into CASSTRTSVMGEQFF. The V and J genes are TRBV9 and TRBJ2-1; 9 positions match TRBD2. The V gene end was trimmed by 4 bases and the J gene end by 10 bases; junction bases not matched to a gene: 12. The CDR3 runs 15 residues. Per germline, CDR1 SGDLS and CDR2 YYNGEE.

The gene calls are TRBV28 and TRBJ2-4, with 8 bases that match TRBD2. V trimming: 6 bases; J trimming: 5 bases; junction bases outside the gene matches: 9. From germline, CDR1 is MDHEN and CDR2 SYDVKM. There are 15 residues in the CDR3. The CDR3 protein is CASSENSGKENIQYF. In DNA, the CDR3 is TGTGCCAGCAGCGAGAATAGCGGGAAGGAAAACATTCAGTACTTC.

The CDR3 is CARNTGSTGELFF. CDR3 DNA: TGTGCCCGGAATACAGGGTCCACCGGGGAGCTGTTTTTT. This sequence joins TRBV30 and TRBJ2-2; possible D gene TRBD1, 6 bases. V shed 8 bases and J shed 4 bases, with 14 bases lying between them. There are 13 residues in the CDR3. Germline CDR1 and CDR2: GTSNPN and SVGIG (reference sequence).

This clone appeared a single time. The chain uses TRBV10-2 and TRBJ2-3, with TRBD2 matching over 7 bases. CDR3 length equals 16 residues. Trimming took 0 bases from V and 1 from J; bases not matched to a gene: 4. CDR1 is WSHSY, CDR2 SAAADI, per germline. The CDR3 loop reads CASSESGSGGTDTQYF. The CDR3 DNA is TGCGCCAGCAGTGAGTCGGGGAGCGGGGGCACAGATACGCAGTATTTT.

This chain links TRBV5-4 with TRBJ2-1; D possibly corresponds to TRBD2 (6 bases). The CDR3 is made up of 17 amino acids. Deletions cut 2 bases from V and 0 bases from J, with 15 bases between. From germline, CDR1 is SGHNT and CDR2 YYREEE (reference sequence). CDR3 DNA sequence: TGTGCCAGCAGCTTAACGACTAGTCTTCTCTCCTACAATGAGCAGTTCTTC. It specifies CASSLTTSLLSYNEQFF.

The genes are TRBV6-4 and TRBJ2-5; tentative D call: TRBD1 (5 bases). The CDR3 length is 13 residues. Germline values: CDR1 MRHNA, CDR2 SNTAGT. Deletions cut 4 bases from V and 3 bases from J, with 9 bases between. DNA for the CDR3: TGTGCCAGCAGTGCGGACAAAGAAGAGACCCAGTACTTC. Protein sequence: CASSADKEETQYF.

The chain has TRBV7-6 and TRBJ2-3; no firm D call. This CDR3 comprises 13 residues. Per germline, CDR1 SGHVS and CDR2 FNYEAQ. Trimming took off 6 bases at V and 4 bases at J, with 11 bases between the two ends. Here the CDR3 DNA reads TGTGCCAGCAGGCCTTCCTACCCAGATACGCAGTATTTT. This sequence encodes CASRPSYPDTQYF.